This T cell receptor beta chain is from a study of blood T cell repertoires in COVID-19 (TCRdb year 2020). A note on the overall study: The collaborator samples originated in the United States, Italy and Spain and spanned the acute and convalescent phases of COVID-19. The repertoires were made available in a free public database intended to serve as a resource for research on the immune response to SARS-CoV-2. Subjects who had been exposed to COVID-19, were actively infected with it, or had recovered from it provided the deeply sampled blood TCRbeta repertoires that made up the dataset. Nearly every sample came with metadata listing a de-identified subject ID, COVID-19 status, age in years and sex. Where available, HLA class I and class II types were taken from metadata supplied by the sample provider and were not determined by assay-based typing. Samples came from the ongoing ImmuneRACE study (first 160 participants) plus 1,254 subjects from 6 global collaborators. The prospective study material was composed of cDNA or gDNA derived from T cells, B-cell-depleted T cells, or PBMCs. The study at large found these results: How much clinical and demographic metadata was included differed by source and by participant, and the metadata was provided uncurated.

A note on this clone: This receptor's antigen is unknown. No much larger clone is present one base from it, and per-base qualities are unavailable.

The CDR3 has 11 amino acids, counting the end cysteine and phenylalanine. The retained sequence is limited to the CDR3, 33 bases, with the frame set at the first base. The trim is 5 bases for V and 8 bases for J, with a gap of 7 bases between the germline ends. CDR1 is given as MNHEY and CDR2 as SVGAGI, both from the germline V gene. Collaborating institutions collected whole blood in K2EDTA tubes following their own protocols. For TCRbeta analysis, collaborators shipped samples as frozen whole blood, isolated PBMCs, or DNA extracted from either of those sample types. The immunoSEQ Assay, a bias-controlled multiplex PCR, was used to amplify TCRbeta CDR3 regions from genomic DNA. In the source study's methods: Nucleated cell counts per sample were estimated from amplification of reference gene primers within the assay. To quantify the absolute abundance of each unique TCRbeta CDR3 rearrangement, sequence reads were collapsed and filtered. For each sample, productive Simpson clonality was calculated as the square root of Simpson's diversity index over productive rearrangements. Sourced from immuneACCESS, this table was stored by TCRdb with only in-frame sequences that have V and J called. A share of the clones is absent; for the studies checked, an unresolved V gene accounts for under half, and the remainder has no known explanation. V, J and clone size derive from that table, while D and trimming were established from the DNA sequence. The sample table records about 170,000 clones; around four fifths of these occur just once. The top ten hold approximately 3% of the sample.

The sample was peripheral blood. This receptor was taken from a man between 65 and 85 years old with acute or convalescent COVID-19. Rearrangement joined TRBV6-5 to TRBJ2-1, with a tentative D gene TRBD2 over 5 matching bases. For the CDR3, the sequence is CASSRGYEQFF. The sequenced DNA: TGTGCCAGCAGTCGGGGTTATGAGCAGTTCTTC.